The 28 T cell receptor beta chains given below trace back to one sample, sequenced in a study of shared clonotypes between healthy human individuals. Sequenced by immunoSEQ multiplex PCR; TCRdb stores in-frame clones only, minus some. The table has millions of clones, around 90% seen once. Sample: naive CD4+ T cells sorted from blood. The subset denotes: CD45RA+ positively selected. These receptor sequences come from a man aged 18 to 29 in good health.

CDR3 DNA sequence: TGTGCCAGTGGGGACAGGGGTTCTTCTGGGGCCAACGTCCTGACTTTC. It yields the protein CASGDRGSSGANVLTF. V usage is TRBV19 and J usage is TRBJ2-6; the match to TRBD1 covers 10 bases. CDR3 size: 16 residues. J gave up 1 base and V 8 bases, and 5 bases lay outside the gene matches. Germline V gene lookup returns CDR1 LNHDA and CDR2 SQIVND (reference sequence).

V gene TRBV5-8 combines with J gene TRBJ1-6, with D maybe TRBD1 (6 bases). The CDR3 runs to 16 residues. Germline CDR1 reads SGHTS; CDR2 reads YDEGEE. The V end was cut by 5 bases, the J end by 0 bases, with 12 bases between. The CDR3 bases are TGTGCCAGCAGACCTGACAGGAGCTCCTATAATTCACCCCTCCACTTT. It specifies CASRPDRSSYNSPLHF.

This sequence joins TRBV14 and TRBJ2-1, with D maybe TRBD1 (6 bases). This CDR3 is built from 16 residues. Germline CDR1 and CDR2: SGHDN and FVKESK. V shed 0 bases and J shed 8 bases, with 17 bases lying between them. The CDR3 DNA reads TGTGCCAGCAGCCAAGACCGCCGGACAGTAATGGATGAGCAGTTCTTC. Protein: CASSQDRRTVMDEQFF.

The V and J genes are TRBV10-2 and TRBJ1-1; no definite D call. The V gene lost 3 bases and the J gene lost 0 bases, with 8 bases spanning the gap. CDR3 length equals 14 residues. Per the germline V gene, CDR1 is WSHSY and CDR2 is SAAADI. The CDR3 DNA follows: TGCGCCAGCAGTGATTGGACCATGAACACTGAAGCTTTCTTT. Encoded protein: CASSDWTMNTEAFF.

The gene calls are TRBV23-1 and TRBJ1-5, with D possibly being TRBD1 (5 bases). TRBV23-1 has ORF status, its function being uncertain. V shed 0 bases and J shed 0 bases, with 12 bases lying between them. There are 17 residues in the CDR3. CDR3 coding DNA: TGCGCCAGCAGTCAATCGATGCCAGGGTATAGCAATCAGCCCCAGCATTTT. Amino acid sequence: CASSQSMPGYSNQPQHF.

The CDR3: CASSPIGGRGGETQYF. Written as DNA, the CDR3 is TGCGCCAGCAGCCCGATAGGGGGCAGGGGGGGAGAGACCCAGTACTTC. The chain employs TRBV4-3 and TRBJ2-5; D may be TRBD1 or TRBD2 (7 bases each). This CDR3 contains 16 residues. Germline CDR1 is LGHNA and CDR2 is YSLEER. The V end lost 4 bases, the J end lost 4 bases, and 19 bases lay between the germline ends.

This clone was detected once. The V gene is TRBV30, the J gene TRBJ2-2; D is possibly TRBD1 or TRBD2 (5 bases each). The CDR3 totals 14 residues. Trimming pared 6 bases from V and 0 bases from J, leaving 11 bases between. CDR1 and CDR2 (germline): GTSNPN, SVGIG (reference sequence). CDR3 bases: TGTGCCTGTCGGGACCGTTCGAACACCGGGGAGCTGTTTTTT. Encoded protein: CACRDRSNTGELFF.

The J gene is TRBJ1-6, the V gene TRBV9, with TRBD1 as a possible D gene (5 bases). V was trimmed by 4 bases and J by 9 bases, leaving 8 bases between them. The CDR3 runs 12 residues. Germline CDR1 reads SGDLS; CDR2 reads YYNGEE. Here the CDR3 reads CASSPGGSPLHF. The CDR3 DNA reads as TGTGCCAGCAGCCCGGGGGGTTCACCCCTCCACTTT.

The V gene is TRBV4-1, the J gene TRBJ2-3; D is unresolved. Trimming left V 0 bases short and J 4 bases short, with 11 bases between. CDR1 and CDR2 from the germline V gene are MGHRA and YSYEKL. The CDR3 extends over 15 amino acids. The CDR3 loop reads CASSQERKSADTQYF. DNA for the CDR3: TGCGCCAGCAGCCAAGAACGAAAGAGCGCAGATACGCAGTATTTT.

The J gene is TRBJ2-7, the V gene TRBV19; 9 bases match TRBD1. The CDR3 is made up of 15 amino acids. The trim removed 3 bases at V and 1 base at J, leaving 4 bases unmatched. Germline V CDR1 and CDR2: LNHDA, SQIVND (reference sequence). The CDR3 nucleotides read TGTGCCAGTAGTATTACGGGACAGGGTTCCTACGAGCAGTACTTC. Residues: CASSITGQGSYEQYF.

V gene TRBV6-5 combines with J gene TRBJ1-5; 11 nucleotides align to TRBD1. CDR1 and CDR2 (germline): MNHEY, SVGAGI. Trimming removed 6 bases from V and 6 bases from J; junction bases left unmatched: 4. The CDR3 loop spans 14 amino acids. CDR3 DNA sequence: TGTGCCAGCAGAGGGACAGGGGGTGGTCAGCCCCAGCATTTT. Its protein is CASRGTGGGQPQHF.

The genes are TRBV28 and TRBJ1-1, with no clear D. Trimming pared 7 bases from V and 4 bases from J, leaving 10 bases between. This CDR3 comprises 12 residues. Germline values: CDR1 MDHEN, CDR2 SYDVKM. The CDR3 sequence: CASKTGSTEAFF. The DNA of the CDR3 is TGTGCCAGCAAGACTGGTAGCACTGAAGCTTTCTTT. The variable domain in full, with the rest retrieved from reference TRBV28 and TRBJ1-1, is DVKVTQSSRYLVKRTGEKVFLECVQDMDHENMFWYRQDPGLGLRLIYFSYDVKMKEKGDIPEGYSVSREKKERFSLILESASTNQTSMYLCASKTGSTEAFFGQGTRLTVV.

The chain recombines TRBV2 with TRBJ1-1; the D gene is possibly TRBD1 (6 bases). CDR3 length equals 14 residues. Per germline, CDR1 SNHLY and CDR2 FYNNEI. The ends were cut back, 7 bases at V and 2 bases at J, with 14 bases in the middle. The CDR3 region is CASKYRELNTEAFF. The CDR3 DNA follows: TGTGCCAGCAAATACAGGGAATTAAACACTGAAGCTTTCTTT. Full variable domain (remainder filled in from reference TRBV2 and TRBJ1-1): EPEVTQTPSHQVTQMGQEVILRCVPISNHLYFYWYRQILGQKVEFLVSFYNNEISEKSEIFDDQFSVERPDGSNFTLKIRSTKLEDSAMYFCASKYRELNTEAFFGQGTRLTVV.

The J gene is TRBJ1-1, the V gene TRBV2, with TRBD1 as a possible D gene (5 bases). V was pared by 8 bases and J by 2 bases, with 12 bases between. Germline values: CDR1 SNHLY, CDR2 FYNNEI. CDR3 length: 13 residues. CDR3: CASDLDRNTEAFF. DNA of the CDR3: TGTGCCAGCGATCTCGACAGAAACACTGAAGCTTTCTTT.

The gene calls are TRBV10-3 and TRBJ2-7, with 8 nucleotides matching TRBD1. From germline, CDR1 is ENHRY and CDR2 SYGVKD. CDR3 length: 16 amino acids. Unmatched junction bases numbered 11, after V lost 0 bases and J lost 7 bases. CDR3 nucleotide sequence: TGTGCCATCAGTGAGTCTTTGAGTCAGGGGGCTCGGGAGCAGTACTTC. Translation gives CAISESLSQGAREQYF.

This chain uses TRBV6-4 with TRBJ2-1; 12 nucleotides align to TRBD2. V was clipped by 4 bases and J by 7 bases; unmatched bases: 8. Looked up from germline, CDR1 is MRHNA and CDR2 is SNTAGT. The CDR3 totals 16 residues. The CDR3 nucleotides are TGTGCCAGCAGTGCCTCACTAGCGGGGGGCCAGAATGAGCAGTTCTTC. This encodes CASSASLAGGQNEQFF.

As DNA, the CDR3 is TGTGCCAGCAGCTTCGTCTTTTCCACTGAAGCTTTCTTT. Translated, it gives CASSFVFSTEAFF. V is TRBV5-8 and J is TRBJ1-1; D is unclear. V was trimmed by 2 bases and J by 4 bases, leaving 9 bases between them. Germline CDR1 reads SGHTS; CDR2 reads YDEGEE. The CDR3 spans 13 residues. Drawing the rest from reference TRBV5-8 and TRBJ1-1, the complete variable domain is EAGVTQSPTHLIKTRGQQATLRCSPISGHTSVYWYQQALGLGLQFLLWYDEGEERNRGNFPPRFSGRQFPNYSSELNVNALELEDSALYLCASSFVFSTEAFFGQGTRLTVV.

The table lists this clone with a count of one. CDR3 in amino acids: CASSSPGHRNTEAFF. CDR3 in DNA: TGTGCCAGCAGTTCTCCGGGACACCGGAACACTGAAGCTTTCTTT. The chain employs TRBV28 and TRBJ1-1, with D perhaps TRBD1 (6 bases). V gave up 4 bases and J gave up 1 base, with 13 bases separating them. This CDR3 region has 15 residues. Germline CDR1 and CDR2: MDHEN and SYDVKM.

Comment on this clone: Other DNA sequences in this specimen translate into the identical CDR3. The V gene is TRBV7-9, the J gene TRBJ2-3, with TRBD2 identical over 11 bases. Germline loops: CDR1 SEHNR, CDR2 FQNEAQ (reference sequence). The CDR3 sequence is 15 residues long. V was clipped by 6 bases and J by 4 bases; unmatched bases: 6. Here the CDR3 reads CASSSSGRAPDTQYF. CDR3 DNA: TGTGCCAGCAGTAGTAGCGGGAGGGCCCCAGATACGCAGTATTTT.

The chain joins TRBV5-5 to TRBJ1-1; D is possibly TRBD1 (5 bases). There are 14 residues in the CDR3. Germline lookup yields CDR1 SGHKS and CDR2 YYEKEE (reference sequence). Trimming removed 1 base at V and 4 bases at J, with 11 bases between. As DNA, the CDR3 is TGTGCCAGCAGCTTGTTGGAGGGGCGCACTGAAGCTTTCTTT. Protein: CASSLLEGRTEAFF. Supplemented by reference TRBV5-5 and TRBJ1-1, the full variable domain reads DAGVTQSPTHLIKTRGQQVTLRCSPISGHKSVSWYQQVLGQGPQFIFQYYEKEERGRGNFPDRFSARQFPNYSSELNVNALLLGDSALYLCASSLLEGRTEAFFGQGTRLTVV.

This clone has only one observation. Distinct nucleotide sequences in the sample also encode this CDR3. The CDR3 nucleotides are TGCGCCAGCAGCTTACAGGGGGCGCAAGAGACCCAGTACTTC. Its protein product is CASSLQGAQETQYF. The V call is TRBV5-1, the J call TRBJ2-5, with TRBD1 matching 9 bases. Germline V lookup: CDR1 SGHRS, CDR2 YFSETQ. This CDR3 spans 14 amino acids. V shed 2 bases and J 2 bases; nucleotides not matched to a gene: 1.

The gene calls are TRBV6-1 and TRBJ1-6; D may be TRBD1 (5 bases). The CDR3 length is 14 residues. Trimming cost V 6 bases and J 5 bases, with 11 bases left between them. Germline V gene lookup returns CDR1 MNHNS and CDR2 SASEGT. The DNA for the CDR3 is TGTGCCAGCAGCCTGACAGAGAATAATTCACCCCTCCACTTT. It translates to CASSLTENNSPLHF.

The chain links TRBV30 to TRBJ1-6, with D possibly TRBD1 on 5 matching bases. The CDR3 extends over 18 amino acids. V was cut by 3 bases and J by 1 base, with 19 bases left in between. The germline CDR1 and CDR2 sequences are GTSNPN and SVGIG (reference sequence). CDR3 nucleotide sequence: TGTGCCTGGAGAACGGCGGGGCAGTCAGCGTCCTATAATTCACCCCTCCACTTT. Translating gives CAWRTAGQSASYNSPLHF.

The chain is built from TRBV11-2 and TRBJ2-1, with TRBD1 matching over 7 bases. The CDR3 runs to 15 residues. In germline, CDR1 is SGHAT, CDR2 FQNNGV. V gave up 3 bases and J gave up 1 base; unmatched junction bases: 3. Here the CDR3 reads CASSLGDSSYNEQFF. The CDR3 DNA reads as TGTGCCAGCAGCTTGGGGGACAGTTCCTACAATGAGCAGTTCTTC. The full variable domain, its missing parts supplied by reference TRBV11-2 and TRBJ2-1, is EAGVAQSPRYKIIEKRQSVAFWCNPISGHATLYWYQQILGQGPKLLIQFQNNGVVDDSQLPKDRFSAERLKGVDSTLKIQPAKLEDSAVYLCASSLGDSSYNEQFFGPGTRLTVL.

The chain uses TRBV7-2 and TRBJ2-6; D gene uncertain. V lost 1 base and J lost 0, with 7 bases in between. The germline V gene encodes CDR1 SGHTA and CDR2 FQGNSA. This CDR3 comprises 16 residues. CDR3 sequence reads: CASSLESGSGANVLTF. The CDR3 nucleotides are TGTGCCAGCAGCTTAGAATCAGGCTCTGGGGCCAACGTCCTGACTTTC.

The genes are TRBV30 and TRBJ2-7, with 9 bases lining up with TRBD2. This CDR3 spans 17 amino acids. Looked up from germline, CDR1 is GTSNPN and CDR2 is SVGIG (reference sequence). Losses at the gene ends were 1 base for V and 1 base for J; bases not matched to a gene: 11. CDR3 residues: CAWSAGLGGGESYEQYF. DNA for the CDR3: TGTGCCTGGAGTGCGGGCTTGGGCGGGGGGGAATCCTACGAGCAGTACTTC.

The chain joins TRBV4-1 to TRBJ2-4, with 8 bases matching TRBD1. Germline CDR1 and CDR2: MGHRA and YSYEKL. The CDR3 is made up of 15 amino acids. V was clipped by 1 base and J by 8 bases; unmatched bases: 7. The CDR3 nucleotides are TGCGCCAGCAGCCAAGCCGGGGACAGGTTTGACATTCAGTACTTC. Encoded protein: CASSQAGDRFDIQYF.

This chain's CDR3 is CASSVPGLAGINEQFF. CDR3 bases: TGCGCCAGCAGCGTACCGGGACTAGCGGGTATAAATGAGCAGTTCTTC. The genes are TRBV5-1 and TRBJ2-1; 12 positions match TRBD2. The trim removed 4 bases at V and 7 bases at J, leaving 9 bases unmatched. The CDR3 covers 16 residues. The germline gives CDR1 SGHRS, CDR2 YFSETQ.